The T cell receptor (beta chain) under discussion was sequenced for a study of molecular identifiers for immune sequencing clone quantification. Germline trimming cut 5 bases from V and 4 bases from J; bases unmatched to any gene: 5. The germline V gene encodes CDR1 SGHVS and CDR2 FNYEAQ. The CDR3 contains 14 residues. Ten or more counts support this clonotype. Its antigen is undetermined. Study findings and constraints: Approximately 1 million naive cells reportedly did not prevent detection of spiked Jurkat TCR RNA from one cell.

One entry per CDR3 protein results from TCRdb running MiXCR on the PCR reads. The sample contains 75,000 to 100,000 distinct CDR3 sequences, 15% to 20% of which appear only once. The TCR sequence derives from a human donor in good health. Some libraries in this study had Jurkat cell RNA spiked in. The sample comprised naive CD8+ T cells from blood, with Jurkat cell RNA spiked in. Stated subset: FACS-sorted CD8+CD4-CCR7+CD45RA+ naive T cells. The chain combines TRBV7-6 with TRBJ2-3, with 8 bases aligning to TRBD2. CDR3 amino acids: CASSPAGGSDTQYF. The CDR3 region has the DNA TGTGCCAGCAGCCCGGCGGGGGGCTCAGATACGCAGTATTTT.